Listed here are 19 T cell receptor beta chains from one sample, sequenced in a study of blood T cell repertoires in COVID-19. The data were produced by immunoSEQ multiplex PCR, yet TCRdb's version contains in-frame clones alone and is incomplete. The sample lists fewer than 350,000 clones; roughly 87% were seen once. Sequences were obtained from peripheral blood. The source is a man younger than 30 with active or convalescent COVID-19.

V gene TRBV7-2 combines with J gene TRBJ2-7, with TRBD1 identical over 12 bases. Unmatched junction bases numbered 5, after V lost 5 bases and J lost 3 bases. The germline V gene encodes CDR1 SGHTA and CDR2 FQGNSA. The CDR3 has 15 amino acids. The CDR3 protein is CASSRDRGQSYEQYF. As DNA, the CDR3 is TGTGCCAGCAGCCGGGACAGGGGGCAGAGCTACGAGCAGTACTTC. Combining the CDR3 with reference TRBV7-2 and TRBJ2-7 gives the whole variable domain GAGVSQSPSNKVTEKGKDVELRCDPISGHTALYWYRQSLGQGLEFLIYFQGNSAPDKSGLPSDRFSAERTGGSVSTLTIQRTQQEDSAVYLCASSRDRGQSYEQYFGPGTRLTVT.

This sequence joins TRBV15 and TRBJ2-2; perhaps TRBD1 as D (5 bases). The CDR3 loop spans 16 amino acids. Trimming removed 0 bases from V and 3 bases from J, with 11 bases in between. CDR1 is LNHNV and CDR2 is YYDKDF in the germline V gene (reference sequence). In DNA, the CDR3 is TGTGCCACCAGCAGAGATCCAGGGTGGGACACCGGGGAGCTGTTTTTT. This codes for CATSRDPGWDTGELFF. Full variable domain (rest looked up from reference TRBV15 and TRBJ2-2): DAMVIQNPRYQVTQFGKPVTLSCSQTLNHNVMYWYQQKSSQAPKLLFHYYDKDFNNEADTPDNFQSRRPNTSFCFLDIRSPGLGDTAMYLCATSRDPGWDTGELFFGEGSRLTVL.

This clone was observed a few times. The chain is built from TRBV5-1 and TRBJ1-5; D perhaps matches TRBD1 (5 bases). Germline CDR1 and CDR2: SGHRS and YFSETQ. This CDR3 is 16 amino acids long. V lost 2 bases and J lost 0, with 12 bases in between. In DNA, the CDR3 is TGCGCCAGCAGCTTAGGGGCCATGAATAGCAATCAGCCCCAGCATTTT. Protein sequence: CASSLGAMNSNQPQHF.

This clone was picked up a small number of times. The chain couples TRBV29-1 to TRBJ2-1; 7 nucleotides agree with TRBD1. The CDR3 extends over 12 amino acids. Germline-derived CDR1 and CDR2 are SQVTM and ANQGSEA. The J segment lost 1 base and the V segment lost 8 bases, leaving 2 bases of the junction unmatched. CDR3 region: CSPTGSYNEQFF. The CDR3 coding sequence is TGCAGCCCGACAGGGTCCTACAATGAGCAGTTCTTC.

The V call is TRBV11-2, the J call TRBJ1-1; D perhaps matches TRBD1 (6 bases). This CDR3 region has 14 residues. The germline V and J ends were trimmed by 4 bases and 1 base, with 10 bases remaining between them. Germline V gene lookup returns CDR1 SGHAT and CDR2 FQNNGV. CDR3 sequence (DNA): TGTGCCAGCAGCTACCGGACAGCGAACACTGAAGCTTTCTTT. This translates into CASSYRTANTEAFF.

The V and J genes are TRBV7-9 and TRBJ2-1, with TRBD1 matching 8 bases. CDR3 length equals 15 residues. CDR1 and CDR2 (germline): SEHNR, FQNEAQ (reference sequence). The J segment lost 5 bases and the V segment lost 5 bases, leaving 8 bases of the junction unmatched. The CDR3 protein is CASSPGQGVDNEQFF. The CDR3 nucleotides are TGTGCCAGCAGCCCAGGACAGGGCGTTGACAATGAGCAGTTCTTC.

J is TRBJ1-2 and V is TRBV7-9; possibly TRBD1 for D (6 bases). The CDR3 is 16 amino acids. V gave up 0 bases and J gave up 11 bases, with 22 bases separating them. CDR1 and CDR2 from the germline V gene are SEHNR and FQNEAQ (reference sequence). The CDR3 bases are TGTGCCAGCAGCTTAGCTGGCGCGGACAGCAATATAGGTTACACCTTC. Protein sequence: CASSLAGADSNIGYTF. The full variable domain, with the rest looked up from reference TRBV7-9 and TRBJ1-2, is DTGVSQNPRHKITKRGQNVTFRCDPISEHNRLYWYRQTLGQGPEFLTYFQNEAQLEKSRLLSDRFSAERPKGSFSTLEIQRTEQGDSAMYLCASSLAGADSNIGYTFGSGTRLTVV.

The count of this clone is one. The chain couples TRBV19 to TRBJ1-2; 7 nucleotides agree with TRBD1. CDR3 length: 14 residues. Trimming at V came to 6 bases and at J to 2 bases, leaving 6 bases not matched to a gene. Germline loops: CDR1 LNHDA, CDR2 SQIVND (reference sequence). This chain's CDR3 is CASSWTGQNYGYTF. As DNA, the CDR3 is TGTGCCAGTAGCTGGACAGGCCAAAACTATGGCTACACCTTC.

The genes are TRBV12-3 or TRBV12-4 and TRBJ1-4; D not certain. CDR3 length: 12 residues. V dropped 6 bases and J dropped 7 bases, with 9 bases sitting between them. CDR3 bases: TGTGCCAGCAGCGGGAGCATTGAAAAACTGTTTTTT. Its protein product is CASSGSIEKLFF.

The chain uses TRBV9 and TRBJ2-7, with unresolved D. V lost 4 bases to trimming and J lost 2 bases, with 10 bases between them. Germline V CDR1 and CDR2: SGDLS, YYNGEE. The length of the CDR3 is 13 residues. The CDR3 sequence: CASSPPRAYEQYF. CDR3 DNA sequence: TGTGCCAGCAGCCCCCCTCGAGCCTACGAGCAGTACTTC.

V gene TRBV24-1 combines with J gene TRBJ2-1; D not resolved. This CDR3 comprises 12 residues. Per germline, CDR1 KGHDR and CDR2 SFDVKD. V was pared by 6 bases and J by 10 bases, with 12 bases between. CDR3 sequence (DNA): TGTGCCACCAGTACCGGGTCCCGGGAGCAGTTCTTC. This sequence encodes CATSTGSREQFF.

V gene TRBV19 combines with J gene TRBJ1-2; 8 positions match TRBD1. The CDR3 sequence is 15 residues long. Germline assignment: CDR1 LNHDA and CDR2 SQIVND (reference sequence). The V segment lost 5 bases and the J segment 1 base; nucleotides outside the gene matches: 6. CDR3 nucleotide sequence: TGTGCCAGTAGTCCGGGACAGGCAATTAACTATGGCTACACCTTC. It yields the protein CASSPGQAINYGYTF. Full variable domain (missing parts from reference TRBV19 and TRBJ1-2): DGGITQSPKYLFRKEGQNVTLSCEQNLNHDAMYWYRQDPGQGLRLIYYSQIVNDFQKGDIAEGYSVSREKKESFPLTVTSAQKNPTAFYLCASSPGQAINYGYTFGSGTRLTVV.

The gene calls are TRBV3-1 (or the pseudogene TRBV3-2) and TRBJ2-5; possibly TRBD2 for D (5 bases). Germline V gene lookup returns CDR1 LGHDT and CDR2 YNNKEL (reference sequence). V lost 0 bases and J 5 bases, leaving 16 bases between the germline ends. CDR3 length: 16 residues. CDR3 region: CASSQDWSAGRETQYF. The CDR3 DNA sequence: TGTGCCAGCAGCCAAGATTGGTCCGCGGGCCGGGAGACCCAGTACTTC.

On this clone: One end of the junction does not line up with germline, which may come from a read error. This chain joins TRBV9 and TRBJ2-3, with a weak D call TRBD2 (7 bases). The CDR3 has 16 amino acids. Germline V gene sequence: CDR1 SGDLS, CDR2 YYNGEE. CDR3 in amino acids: CARSVGVGGGTDTQYF. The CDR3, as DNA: TGTGCCCGCAGCGTAGGGGTAGGGGGGGGCACAGATACGCAGTATTTT.

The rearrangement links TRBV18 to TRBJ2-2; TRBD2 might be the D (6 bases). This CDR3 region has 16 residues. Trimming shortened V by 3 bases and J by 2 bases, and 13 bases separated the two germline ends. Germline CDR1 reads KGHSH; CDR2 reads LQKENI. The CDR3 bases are TGTGCCAGCTCACCCCAGGGACTCCCCAACACCGGGGAGCTGTTTTTT. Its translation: CASSPQGLPNTGELFF.

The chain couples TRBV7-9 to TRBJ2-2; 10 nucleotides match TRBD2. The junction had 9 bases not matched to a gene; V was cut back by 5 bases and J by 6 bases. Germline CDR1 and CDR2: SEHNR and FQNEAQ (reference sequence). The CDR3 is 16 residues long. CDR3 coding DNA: TGTGCCAGCAGCCCCAAGGAGCGGGGGGGCCCCGGGGAGCTGTTTTTT. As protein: CASSPKERGGPGELFF.

The CDR3 DNA sequence: TGTGCCAGCAGCTTAGGGAGGGGCTCTGGAAACACCATATATTTT. This gives the protein CASSLGRGSGNTIYF. The chain has TRBV7-9 and TRBJ1-3, with D possibly being TRBD1 (5 bases). From germline, CDR1 is SEHNR and CDR2 FQNEAQ (reference sequence). V lost 1 base and J lost 0, with 7 bases in between. CDR3 size: 15 residues.

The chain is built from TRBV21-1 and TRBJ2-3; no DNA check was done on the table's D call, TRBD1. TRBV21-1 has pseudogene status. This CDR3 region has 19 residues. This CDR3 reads CASSSKEAWGTRIPGTQYF. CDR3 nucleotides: TGTGCCAGCAGCAGCAAGGAGGCATGGGGGACACGCATCCCGGGTACGCAGTATTTT.

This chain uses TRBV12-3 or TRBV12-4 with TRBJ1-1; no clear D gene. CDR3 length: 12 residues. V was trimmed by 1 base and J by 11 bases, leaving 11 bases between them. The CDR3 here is CASSLDRPGAFF. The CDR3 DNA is TGTGCCAGCAGTTTAGATCGGCCAGGCGCTTTCTTT.